This T cell receptor beta chain was sequenced in a study of T cell responses to AZD1222 COVID-19 vaccine. Study-wide results and limits: Vaccine-associated CD4 TCRs spanned spike, dominant at 160-218 and 743-854. Regions left unmutated in variants are reportedly the target of nearly half of spike-specific TCRs. Mostly white British, mostly female donors; authors suggested clonal diversity may be underestimated. Baseline antibody screening turned up just a handful of seropositive AZD1222 recipients.

Here immunoSEQ multiplex PCR was the method, and the copy in TCRdb shows in-frame clones only, minus some. Of about 140,000 clones detected, around 90% appear once; the ten largest clones hold over 2.5%. Points on this clone: No antigen is known for it.

V lost 3 bases to trimming and J lost 4 bases, with 10 bases between them. The CDR3 sequence is 14 residues long. Germline V gene lookup returns CDR1 MDHEN and CDR2 SYDVKM. The TCR sequence derives from an adult in good health. The chain has TRBV28 and TRBJ1-5; perhaps TRBD1 as D (5 bases). Sequences were derived from peripheral blood, sampled on day 0 of AZD1222 vaccination. The CDR3 nucleotides read TGTGCCAGCAGTTTGGGGCTGGGAAATCAGCCCCAGCATTTT. Protein product: CASSLGLGNQPQHF.